This T cell receptor (beta chain) was recovered during a study of PD-1 blockade in classical Hodgkin lymphoma. Study-wide background: Patients got intravenous nivolumab 3 mg/kg every 2 weeks. Findings and limits, study-wide: A significant rise in TCR diversity was seen by C4D1 for CD4+ cells but not for CD8+ cells.

Remarks on this clone: Its target is not known.

Regarding time point: cycle 4 day 1 (C4D1), after more than five weeks of nivolumab. Every patient was affected by relapse after autologous stem cell transplantation, while exposure to brentuximab vedotin was not uniform. Best responses were complete response, partial response or progressive disease. The CDR3 is 16 amino acids. The germline V gene has CDR1 LGHNA and CDR2 YNFKEQ. The V end was cut by 0 bases, the J end by 10 bases, with 19 bases between. Using immunoSEQ multiplex PCR, the repertoire was profiled, and TCRdb retains in-frame clones only, with some absent. Here the sample spans more than 95,000 clones, roughly 90% being singletons.

This sample comprised peripheral blood mononuclear cells (PBMCs), obtained before the fourth cycle of nivolumab. This TCR was sampled from a human donor with classical Hodgkin lymphoma. This sequence joins TRBV4-2 and TRBJ1-5, with a tentative D call TRBD1 (6 bases). This CDR3 reads CASSQDVADIGGPQHF. The CDR3 nucleotides read TGTGCCAGCAGCCAAGACGTGGCGGACATCGGGGGCCCCCAGCATTTT.